This T cell receptor beta chain was found in a study of beta chain features in type 1 diabetes. The V and J ends lost 6 bases and 9 bases respectively, with 14 bases between them. This CDR3 region has 11 residues. Per germline, CDR1 DFQATT and CDR2 SNEGSKA (reference sequence). Study results and caveats: A moderate, significant TCRB CDR3 shortening appeared in type 1 diabetes across four CD4+ subsets. Patients showed naive, central memory and Treg TCRB repertoires that appeared more similar than those of healthy donors.

In regard to this clone: Its antigen is unknown.

Every isolated RNA sample was fully reverse transcribed, so sequencing captured expressed TCRB transcripts. Repertoires were generated with immunoSEQ multiplex PCR, while TCRdb's copy carries only in-frame clones and drops some. The table has some 99,000 clones, 30% to 40% seen once; the top ten hold approximately 0.065%. The chain employs TRBV20-1 and TRBJ2-5, with D possibly TRBD2 on 6 matching bases. This receptor was obtained from a woman aged 18 to 35 in good health. The sample taken for sequencing was stem cell memory CD4+ T cells from blood. CDR3 protein: CSAPRPGAQYF. The CDR3 DNA is TGCAGTGCGCCACGTCCGGGGGCCCAGTACTTC.